The clone carrying this T cell receptor (beta chain) was recorded many times. The data stem from a study of human T cells and chemical hapten exposure. Via MiXCR, TCRdb re-called the RACE reads, giving one row per CDR3 protein. Here the sample spans approximately 120,000 distinct CDR3 sequences, roughly 9% being singletons. Trimming removed 0 bases at V and 2 bases at J, with 12 bases between. Per the germline V gene, CDR1 is SGHKS and CDR2 is YYEKEE (reference sequence). CDR3 size: 17 residues. Time point here: patch test 2, 6 weeks after DPC sensitization. The treatment was: therapeutic diphenylcyclopropenone sensitization with weekly scalp DPC.

The rearrangement links TRBV5-5 to TRBJ1-6; D gene unclear. Sequencing used whole blood, obtained in connection with sensitization to the hapten diphenylcyclopropenone (DPC). This clonotype was sampled from a woman between 40 and 55 years old with alopecia areata. Some clones in this sample may be carry-over from other donors' samples. The CDR3 bases are TGTGCCAGCAGCTTGGCCGAGGTTAGCGCCTATAATTCACCCCTCCACTTT. Its translation: CASSLAEVSAYNSPLHF.